These T cell receptor beta chains were read from a single sample in a study of blood T cell repertoires in COVID-19. Some clones are missing from TCRdb's copy, which holds only in-frame ones; the method was immunoSEQ multiplex PCR. The profile shows about 400,000 clones, around 87% of them singletons. Sequences were obtained from peripheral blood. Receptors originate from a human donor in a cohort sampled during active COVID-19. Each CDR3 is given with its conserved first and last residue. A D gene is named only where the DNA matches it firmly. Clone size, where shown, is once, few, many, or a class for clones that have expanded.

D gene: TRBD2; V gene: TRBV18; J gene: TRBJ2-3; CDR3 length: 14; clone size: -; CDR3 protein: CASSPPGEGDTQYF; CDR3 DNA: TGTGCCAGCTCACCACCTGGGGAGGGGGATACGCAGTATTTT
D gene: -; V gene: TRBV10-3; J gene: TRBJ2-3; CDR3 length: 14; clone size: -; CDR3 protein: CAISEFGEVNTQYF; CDR3 DNA: TGTGCCATCAGTGAGTTTGGAGAGGTGAATACGCAGTATTTT
D gene: TRBD1; V gene: TRBV27; J gene: TRBJ2-7; CDR3 length: 13; clone size: -; CDR3 protein: CASSRDRGREQYF; CDR3 DNA: TGTGCCAGCAGTAGGGACAGGGGGCGCGAGCAGTACTTC
D gene: -; V gene: TRBV19; J gene: TRBJ1-3; CDR3 length: 16; clone size: few; CDR3 protein: CASSIQLQGPGNTIYF; CDR3 DNA: TGTGCCAGTAGTATCCAGCTACAGGGACCTGGAAACACCATATATTTT
D gene: -; V gene: TRBV5-1; J gene: TRBJ2-2; CDR3 length: 17; clone size: once; CDR3 protein: CASSLAPGTTNTGELFF; CDR3 DNA: TGCGCCAGCAGCTTGGCCCCCGGGACAACGAACACCGGGGAGCTGTTTTTT
D gene: -; V gene: TRBV12-5; J gene: TRBJ2-5; CDR3 length: 19; clone size: -; CDR3 protein: CASGLVLKQGGSRQETQYF; CDR3 DNA: TGTGCTAGTGGTTTGGTACTTAAACAGGGAGGGTCCCGGCAAGAGACCCAGTACTTC
D gene: -; V gene: TRBV12-3/TRBV12-4; J gene: TRBJ2-7; CDR3 length: 13; clone size: few; CDR3 protein: CASSLLRVYEQYF; CDR3 DNA: TGTGCCAGCAGTTTACTTCGTGTCTACGAGCAGTACTTC
D gene: -; V gene: TRBV28; J gene: TRBJ1-2; CDR3 length: 15; clone size: -; CDR3 protein: CASSSPLPRGYGYTF; CDR3 DNA: TGTGCCAGCAGTTCCCCGCTTCCTCGGGGTTATGGCTACACCTTC
D gene: -; V gene: TRBV21-1; J gene: TRBJ2-3; CDR3 length: 16; clone size: -; CDR3 protein: CATERQGYFLADTQYF; CDR3 DNA: TGTGCCACCGAAAGACAGGGCTATTTTTTGGCAGATACGCAGTATTTT
D gene: -; V gene: TRBV28; J gene: TRBJ1-6; CDR3 length: 23; clone size: -; CDR3 protein: CASSLSGGNRGRKRNPYNSPLHF; CDR3 DNA: TGTGCCAGCAGCCTCTCGGGAGGAAATAGGGGACGCAAACGGAATCCCTATAATTCACCCCTCCACTTT
D gene: -; V gene: TRBV2; J gene: TRBJ2-1; CDR3 length: 12; clone size: -; CDR3 protein: CASSLGPNEQFF; CDR3 DNA: TGTGCCAGCAGCCTGGGGCCCAATGAGCAGTTCTTC
D gene: -; V gene: TRBV2; J gene: TRBJ1-2; CDR3 length: 13; clone size: -; CDR3 protein: CASSEHSRYRYTF; CDR3 DNA: TGTGCCAGCAGTGAACATAGTCGGTATCGCTACACCTTC
D gene: TRBD2; V gene: TRBV2; J gene: TRBJ2-1; CDR3 length: 15; clone size: once; CDR3 protein: CASSDGGAWENEQFF; CDR3 DNA: TGTGCCAGCAGTGACGGGGGGGCCTGGGAGAATGAGCAGTTCTTC
D gene: -; V gene: TRBV13; J gene: TRBJ2-7; CDR3 length: 12; clone size: few; CDR3 protein: CASSPQGRRQYF; CDR3 DNA: TGTGCCAGCAGCCCACAGGGACGCAGGCAGTACTTC
D gene: -; V gene: TRBV30; J gene: TRBJ1-2; CDR3 length: 15; clone size: -; CDR3 protein: CAWSDKGQRLYGYTF; CDR3 DNA: TGTGCCTGGAGTGATAAGGGGCAGCGACTTTATGGCTACACCTTC
D gene: TRBD2; V gene: TRBV10-3; J gene: TRBJ2-5; CDR3 length: 16; clone size: -; CDR3 protein: CAISSGTSGGQETQYF; CDR3 DNA: TGTGCCATCAGTTCCGGGACTAGCGGCGGTCAAGAGACCCAGTACTTC
D gene: -; V gene: TRBV19; J gene: TRBJ1-2; CDR3 length: 15; clone size: -; CDR3 protein: CASSPQGSDNYGYTF; CDR3 DNA: TGTGCCAGTAGTCCACAGGGCTCGGATAACTATGGCTACACCTTC
D gene: -; V gene: TRBV9; J gene: TRBJ2-2; CDR3 length: 14; clone size: -; CDR3 protein: CASSGSPNTGELFF; CDR3 DNA: TGTGCCAGCTCTGGCAGTCCGAACACCGGGGAGCTGTTTTTT
D gene: TRBD1; V gene: TRBV5-4; J gene: TRBJ2-7; CDR3 length: 15; clone size: -; CDR3 protein: CASSSLDRAPYEQYF; CDR3 DNA: TGTGCCAGCAGCTCCCTGGACAGGGCCCCCTACGAGCAGTACTTC
D gene: TRBD1; V gene: TRBV28; J gene: TRBJ1-2; CDR3 length: 14; clone size: -; CDR3 protein: CASSTGGLERGYTF; CDR3 DNA: TGTGCCAGCAGCACAGGGGGCCTTGAGCGAGGCTACACCTTC
D gene: -; V gene: TRBV30; J gene: TRBJ1-2; CDR3 length: 13; clone size: -; CDR3 protein: CAWQYRANYGYTF; CDR3 DNA: TGTGCCTGGCAATACAGGGCTAACTATGGCTACACCTTC
D gene: -; V gene: TRBV19; J gene: TRBJ1-2; CDR3 length: 19; clone size: -; CDR3 protein: CASSIDPTGRAGEAYGYTF; CDR3 DNA: TGTGCCAGTAGTATCGATCCTACCGGACGGGCCGGGGAGGCGTATGGCTACACCTTC
D gene: -; V gene: TRBV3-1/TRBV3-2; J gene: TRBJ1-4; CDR3 length: 15; clone size: -; CDR3 protein: CASSQKGGQGKELFF; CDR3 DNA: TGTGCCAGCAGCCAAAAGGGGGGGCAGGGGAAGGAACTGTTTTTT
D gene: -; V gene: TRBV7-7; J gene: TRBJ2-5; CDR3 length: 14; clone size: -; CDR3 protein: CASSLVAGNGNQYF; CDR3 DNA: TGTGCTAGCAGCTTAGTAGCAGGAAACGGGAACCAGTACTTC
D gene: TRBD1; V gene: TRBV6-5; J gene: TRBJ1-2; CDR3 length: 15; clone size: -; CDR3 protein: CASSYAQTGDDGYTF; CDR3 DNA: TGTGCCAGCAGTTACGCCCAAACAGGGGACGATGGCTACACCTTC
D gene: -; V gene: TRBV7-2; J gene: TRBJ1-5; CDR3 length: 15; clone size: -; CDR3 protein: CASSLQQGSNQPQHF; CDR3 DNA: TGTGCCAGCAGCTTGCAACAGGGTAGCAATCAGCCCCAGCATTTT
D gene: -; V gene: TRBV4-2; J gene: TRBJ1-3; CDR3 length: 15; clone size: -; CDR3 protein: CASGLAGTGGNTIYF; CDR3 DNA: TGTGCCAGCGGGCTCGCGGGGACTGGTGGAAACACCATATATTTT
D gene: -; V gene: TRBV30; J gene: TRBJ1-4; CDR3 length: 13; clone size: -; CDR3 protein: CAWTGGPNEKLFF; CDR3 DNA: TGTGCCTGGACCGGGGGTCCGAATGAAAAACTGTTTTTT
D gene: -; V gene: TRBV19; J gene: TRBJ1-1; CDR3 length: 15; clone size: -; CDR3 protein: CASSIAPPTARAAFF; CDR3 DNA: TGTGCCAGTAGTATAGCCCCCCCGACAGCCCGGGCAGCTTTCTTT
D gene: -; V gene: TRBV7-2; J gene: TRBJ1-1; CDR3 length: 14; clone size: -; CDR3 protein: CASSFAPGYTEAFF; CDR3 DNA: TGTGCCAGCAGCTTCGCCCCGGGGTACACTGAAGCTTTCTTT
D gene: TRBD2; V gene: TRBV7-2; J gene: TRBJ2-7; CDR3 length: 15; clone size: -; CDR3 protein: CASSTMAGRGNEQYF; CDR3 DNA: TGTGCCAGCAGCACCATGGCCGGGCGGGGGAACGAGCAGTACTTC
D gene: -; V gene: TRBV29-1; J gene: TRBJ1-2; CDR3 length: 12; clone size: few; CDR3 protein: CSVEGGGNGYTF; CDR3 DNA: TGCAGCGTTGAGGGGGGTGGTAATGGCTACACCTTC
D gene: -; V gene: TRBV19; J gene: TRBJ1-1; CDR3 length: 14; clone size: -; CDR3 protein: CASTTSGANTEAFF; CDR3 DNA: TGTGCCAGTACTACCTCAGGGGCGAACACTGAAGCTTTCTTT
D gene: -; V gene: TRBV5-6; J gene: TRBJ1-6; CDR3 length: 16; clone size: -; CDR3 protein: CASSTIRGAENSPLHF; CDR3 DNA: TGTGCCAGCAGCACCATCCGTGGGGCCGAGAATTCACCCCTCCACTTT
D gene: TRBD2; V gene: TRBV9; J gene: TRBJ2-2; CDR3 length: 17; clone size: -; CDR3 protein: CASSVAVAAGVTGELFF; CDR3 DNA: TGTGCCAGCAGCGTAGCGGTCGCCGCGGGGGTTACCGGGGAGCTGTTTTTT
D gene: -; V gene: TRBV27; J gene: TRBJ2-3; CDR3 length: 14; clone size: -; CDR3 protein: CASSLDLYTDTQYF; CDR3 DNA: TGTGCCAGCAGTTTAGACTTATACACAGATACGCAGTATTTT
D gene: -; V gene: TRBV7-3; J gene: TRBJ2-1; CDR3 length: 18; clone size: -; CDR3 protein: CASSLNPWITASYNEQFF; CDR3 DNA: TGTGCCAGCAGCTTAAATCCCTGGATTACAGCCTCCTACAATGAGCAGTTCTTC
D gene: -; V gene: TRBV28; J gene: TRBJ1-1; CDR3 length: 19; clone size: -; CDR3 protein: CASSLFKENARGGNTEAFF; CDR3 DNA: TGTGCCAGCAGTTTGTTTAAGGAGAACGCGAGGGGGGGGAACACTGAAGCTTTCTTT
D gene: -; V gene: TRBV5-4; J gene: TRBJ1-1; CDR3 length: 14; clone size: -; CDR3 protein: CASSQDTLDTEAFF; CDR3 DNA: TGTGCCAGCAGCCAGGACACCCTAGATACTGAAGCTTTCTTT
D gene: -; V gene: TRBV29-1; J gene: TRBJ1-1; CDR3 length: 14; clone size: once; CDR3 protein: CSVGGLYRQAEAFF; CDR3 DNA: TGCAGCGTTGGTGGCCTGTACCGACAGGCTGAAGCTTTCTTT
D gene: -; V gene: TRBV5-8; J gene: TRBJ1-4; CDR3 length: 17; clone size: -; CDR3 protein: CASSLWESAWVGEKLFF; CDR3 DNA: TGTGCCAGCAGCTTATGGGAGAGCGCGTGGGTTGGGGAAAAACTGTTTTTT
D gene: -; V gene: TRBV18; J gene: TRBJ2-1; CDR3 length: 14; clone size: -; CDR3 protein: CASSPGLAKGEQFF; CDR3 DNA: TGTGCCAGCTCACCTGGTCTAGCAAAGGGTGAGCAGTTCTTC
D gene: -; V gene: TRBV4-2; J gene: TRBJ2-7; CDR3 length: 16; clone size: few; CDR3 protein: CASSQSYSGGPYEQYF; CDR3 DNA: TGTGCCAGCAGCCAATCCTATAGCGGAGGCCCCTACGAGCAGTACTTC
D gene: -; V gene: TRBV12-3/TRBV12-4; J gene: TRBJ1-4; CDR3 length: 13; clone size: -; CDR3 protein: CASSSWSNEKLFF; CDR3 DNA: TGTGCCAGCAGTTCCTGGAGTAATGAAAAACTGTTTTTT
D gene: -; V gene: TRBV7-7; J gene: TRBJ2-5; CDR3 length: 15; clone size: -; CDR3 protein: CASSLTAGSGETQYF; CDR3 DNA: TGTGCTAGCAGCTTAACGGCGGGGTCGGGGGAGACCCAGTACTTC
D gene: -; V gene: TRBV2; J gene: TRBJ2-3; CDR3 length: 13; clone size: -; CDR3 protein: CASRYSTTDTQYF; CDR3 DNA: TGTGCCAGCAGGTACTCAACCACAGATACGCAGTATTTT
D gene: TRBD1; V gene: TRBV30; J gene: TRBJ2-7; CDR3 length: 15; clone size: -; CDR3 protein: CAWSFSDRGIGEQYF; CDR3 DNA: TGTGCCTGGAGTTTCTCAGACAGGGGAATTGGCGAGCAGTACTTC
D gene: -; V gene: TRBV20-1; J gene: TRBJ1-6; CDR3 length: 11; clone size: -; CDR3 protein: CSARDGPPLHF; CDR3 DNA: TGCAGTGCTAGAGATGGGCCACCCCTCCACTTT